These 16 T cell receptor beta chains share one sample of origin, sequenced in a study of blood T cell repertoires in COVID-19. Libraries were prepared by immunoSEQ multiplex PCR; TCRdb keeps only in-frame clonotypes and omits some of them. The sample holds more than 85,000 clones, around 80% seen once. Sequencing input: peripheral blood. Receptor source: a man in his sixties or seventies with acute or convalescent COVID-19.

V and J are TRBV9 and TRBJ1-2, with D perhaps matching TRBD1 (6 bases). The ends were cut back, 5 bases at V and 6 bases at J, with 11 bases in the middle. The germline V gene has CDR1 SGDLS and CDR2 YYNGEE. The CDR3 has 12 amino acids. The CDR3 sequence: CASSGDRNGYTF. CDR3 sequence (DNA): TGTGCCAGCAGTGGCGACAGGAATGGCTACACCTTC.

The chain employs TRBV24-1 and TRBJ1-5; D not certain. V was cut by 1 base and J by 5 bases, with 8 bases left in between. Germline lookup yields CDR1 KGHDR and CDR2 SFDVKD. The CDR3 runs to 14 residues. CDR3 residues: CATSDFGLDQPQHF. The CDR3 coding sequence is TGTGCCACCAGTGATTTTGGACTGGATCAGCCCCAGCATTTT.

V is TRBV2 and J is TRBJ2-6, with D unclear. This CDR3 contains 15 residues. Trimming removed 8 bases from V and 0 bases from J, with 11 bases in between. Germline-derived CDR1 and CDR2 are SNHLY and FYNNEI. CDR3 DNA: TGTGCCAGCGCGTCGCTTAGCTCTGGGGCCAACGTCCTGACTTTC. Translated: CASASLSSGANVLTF.

This rearrangement joins TRBV18 to TRBJ1-1, with D maybe TRBD1 (6 bases). This CDR3 contains 15 residues. V lost 3 bases to trimming and J lost 4 bases, with 15 bases between them. The germline gives CDR1 KGHSH, CDR2 LQKENI. The CDR3 bases are TGTGCCAGCTCACCCGCGGGAGGGGGTGGCACTGAAGCTTTCTTT. Its protein is CASSPAGGGGTEAFF.

The genes are TRBV30 and TRBJ1-1, with a weak D call TRBD1 (6 bases). Germline CDR1 reads GTSNPN; CDR2 reads SVGIG (reference sequence). The CDR3 contains 12 residues. V shed 5 bases and J shed 3 bases, with 10 bases lying between them. CDR3 region: CAWDGGHTEAFF. The CDR3 DNA sequence: TGTGCCTGGGACGGGGGGCACACTGAAGCTTTCTTT.

The V and J genes are TRBV7-2 and TRBJ1-1; 7 bases align to TRBD1. The CDR3 has 15 residues. With V trimmed by 8 bases and J by 1 base, 10 bases remained unmatched. In germline, CDR1 is SGHTA, CDR2 FQGNSA. CDR3 sequence: CASCPPGQRNTEAFF. The CDR3 nucleotides are TGTGCCAGCTGCCCGCCGGGACAGCGGAACACTGAAGCTTTCTTT.

The V gene is TRBV2, the J gene TRBJ2-3; tentatively, D is TRBD2 (6 bases). V was trimmed by 6 bases and J by 3 bases, leaving 16 bases between them. The CDR3 has 15 residues. Per germline, CDR1 SNHLY and CDR2 FYNNEI. The CDR3 nucleotides are TGTGCCAGCAGGACCGGGAGAGCCAGAACAGATACGCAGTATTTT. Translated: CASRTGRARTDTQYF.

V is TRBV28 and J is TRBJ2-7; D is possibly TRBD2 (6 bases). Trimming pared 6 bases from V and 6 bases from J, leaving 15 bases between. The V gene's germline CDR1 is MDHEN and CDR2 SYDVKM. This CDR3 region has 13 residues. CDR3 sequence: CASRPTRQFEQYF. CDR3 in DNA: TGTGCCAGCAGGCCGACTAGGCAGTTCGAGCAGTACTTC.

The V gene is TRBV27, the J gene TRBJ2-5; TRBD2 agrees at 10 bases. The trim removed 5 bases at V and 2 bases at J, leaving 5 bases unmatched. The CDR3 spans 15 residues. CDR1 is MNHEY and CDR2 is SMNVEV in the germline V gene (reference sequence). This CDR3 is CASSTSGRGQETQYF. CDR3 coding DNA: TGTGCCAGCAGTACCAGCGGGAGGGGACAAGAGACCCAGTACTTC.

The chain recombines TRBV19 with TRBJ1-1; 9 positions match TRBD1. Germline assignment: CDR1 LNHDA and CDR2 SQIVND (reference sequence). V was pared by 5 bases and J by 0 bases, with 10 bases of the junction left unmatched. This CDR3 is 17 amino acids long. In DNA form, the CDR3 reads TGTGCCAGTAGTTACCCGACTTGGGACAGGGTGAACACTGAAGCTTTCTTT. Translation gives CASSYPTWDRVNTEAFF.

The V and J genes are TRBV2 and TRBJ2-2; 7 bases are shared with TRBD1. The CDR3 runs to 15 residues. Germline-derived CDR1 and CDR2 are SNHLY and FYNNEI. Trimming cost V 4 bases and J 0 bases; bases outside gene matches: 2. Here the CDR3 reads CASSAQGTNTGELFF. The CDR3 DNA reads as TGTGCCAGCAGTGCACAGGGGACGAACACCGGGGAGCTGTTTTTT. The whole variable domain, filled in from reference TRBV2 and TRBJ2-2, reads EPEVTQTPSHQVTQMGQEVILRCVPISNHLYFYWYRQILGQKVEFLVSFYNNEISEKSEIFDDQFSVERPDGSNFTLKIRSTKLEDSAMYFCASSAQGTNTGELFFGEGSRLTVL.

This chain uses TRBV6-5 with TRBJ2-6, with D perhaps matching TRBD2 (6 bases). The length of the CDR3 is 14 residues. The V gene's germline CDR1 is MNHEY and CDR2 SVGAGI. V lost 7 bases, J lost 2 bases, and 9 bases lay in between. The CDR3 nucleotides read TGTGCCAGCACCGGGACTGCTGGGGCCAACGTCCTGACTTTC. Translating gives CASTGTAGANVLTF.

In this sample, this clone turned up a few times. The chain is built from TRBV4-2 and TRBJ2-2; D is uncertain. The CDR3 sequence is 13 residues long. The ends were cut back, 1 base at V and 7 bases at J, with 7 bases in the middle. Per germline, CDR1 LGHNA and CDR2 YNFKEQ. For the CDR3, the DNA is TGTGCCAGCAGCCAAGTCATTCACGGGGAGCTGTTTTTT. It specifies CASSQVIHGELFF.

This chain connects TRBV5-4 to TRBJ1-5; no clear D. Trimming stripped 2 bases from V and 5 bases from J, with 8 bases between. Germline CDR1 reads SGHNT; CDR2 reads YYREEE (reference sequence). The CDR3 covers 13 residues. Written as DNA, the CDR3 is TGTGCCAGCAGCTTCGGGTACGATCAGCCCCAGCATTTT. It encodes CASSFGYDQPQHF.

The chain joins TRBV7-3 to TRBJ2-3; TRBD2 agrees at 11 bases. Per the germline V gene, CDR1 is SGHTA and CDR2 is FQGTGA. V trimming: 3 bases; J trimming: 0 bases; junction bases outside the gene matches: 5. The CDR3 covers 17 residues. This CDR3 is CASSLGTSGFSTDTQYF. CDR3 coding DNA: TGTGCCAGCAGCTTGGGGACTAGCGGATTTAGCACAGATACGCAGTATTTT.

The V gene is TRBV18, the J gene TRBJ1-3; D gene uncertain. V gave up 6 bases and J gave up 0 bases, with 12 bases separating them. Germline CDR1 KGHSH, CDR2 LQKENI. This CDR3 has 15 residues. This CDR3 is CASSLTEYSGNTIYF. CDR3 bases: TGTGCCAGCTCGCTGACGGAGTACTCTGGAAACACCATATATTTT. Looking up the rest from reference TRBV18 and TRBJ1-3 gives the full variable domain: NAGVMQNPRHLVRRRGQEARLRCSPMKGHSHVYWYRQLPEEGLKFMVYLQKENIIDESGMPKERFSAEFPKEGPSILRIQQVVRGDSAAYFCASSLTEYSGNTIYFGEGSWLTVV.